This is a list of T cell receptor beta chains from one sample in a study of blood T cell repertoires in COVID-19. Generated by immunoSEQ multiplex PCR, the TCRdb table keeps only in-frame clones and is missing some. The sample carries roughly 67,000 clones, roughly 83% recorded once. Material: peripheral blood. These receptors originate from a man in his forties or fifties with active COVID-19. Both conserved end residues are part of each CDR3.

v_call	j_call	cdr3_length	cdr3_aa
TRBV7-9	TRBJ1-2	15	CASSRQDTGENGYTF
TRBV4-1	TRBJ1-3	16	CASSRFIGVRGNTIYF
TRBV6-4	TRBJ2-3	15	CASSDGTGATDTQYF
TRBV27	TRBJ2-3	14	CASSRTSRPDTQYF
TRBV7-9	TRBJ1-2	12	CASSPDSSGYTF
TRBV25-1	TRBJ2-1	13	CASVRQGAREQFF
TRBV6-2/TRBV6-3	TRBJ1-1	16	CASSYALGGWRTEAFF
TRBV19	TRBJ1-5	15	CASSTGGYSNQPQHF
TRBV18	TRBJ1-2	13	CASSPLEGEGYTF
TRBV20-1	TRBJ1-2	11	CSARWGVGYTF
TRBV6-6	TRBJ2-7	15	CASGGLAGVIYEQYF
TRBV7-2	TRBJ2-5	15	CASSLQVGGAETQYF
TRBV4-2	TRBJ1-2	15	CASSYLLETGDGYTF
TRBV7-9	TRBJ2-5	15	CASSLTRQGRETQYF
TRBV10-3	TRBJ2-1	14	CAISNPSSYNEQFF
TRBV6-6	TRBJ2-2	15	CASSPGQGPTGELFF
TRBV5-1	TRBJ1-6	15	CASSLGSRNNSPLHF
TRBV9	TRBJ1-6	16	CASSPGVGSYNSPLHF
TRBV5-1	TRBJ1-2	15	CASSFTRGTNYGYTF
TRBV7-9	TRBJ1-1	14	CASSLQGTNTEAFF
TRBV9	TRBJ1-6	15	CASSEGQVINSPLHF
TRBV18	TRBJ1-1	15	CASSLTTGMNTEAFF
TRBV28	TRBJ2-1	15	CASSFLQPIGNEQFF
TRBV6-5	TRBJ1-2	15	CASSSRTALNYGYTF
TRBV12-3/TRBV12-4	TRBJ2-1	13	CASSERDRSPQFF
TRBV18	TRBJ2-2	15	CASSPSVGNTGELFF
TRBV5-1	TRBJ2-2	15	CASSLVGASTGELFF
TRBV7-2	TRBJ2-7	17	CASSLRRPGLAVGEQYF
TRBV15	TRBJ1-1	13	CATSRDWSNEAFF
TRBV2	TRBJ2-3	14	CASSDTSGRTLQYF
TRBV29-1	TRBJ1-4	14	CSGASGTGAEKLFF
TRBV27	TRBJ2-7	15	CASSSTGTVTYEQYF
TRBV30	TRBJ1-5	15	CAWSPALDSYQPQHF
TRBV18	TRBJ2-3	15	CASSSRQGGTDTQYF